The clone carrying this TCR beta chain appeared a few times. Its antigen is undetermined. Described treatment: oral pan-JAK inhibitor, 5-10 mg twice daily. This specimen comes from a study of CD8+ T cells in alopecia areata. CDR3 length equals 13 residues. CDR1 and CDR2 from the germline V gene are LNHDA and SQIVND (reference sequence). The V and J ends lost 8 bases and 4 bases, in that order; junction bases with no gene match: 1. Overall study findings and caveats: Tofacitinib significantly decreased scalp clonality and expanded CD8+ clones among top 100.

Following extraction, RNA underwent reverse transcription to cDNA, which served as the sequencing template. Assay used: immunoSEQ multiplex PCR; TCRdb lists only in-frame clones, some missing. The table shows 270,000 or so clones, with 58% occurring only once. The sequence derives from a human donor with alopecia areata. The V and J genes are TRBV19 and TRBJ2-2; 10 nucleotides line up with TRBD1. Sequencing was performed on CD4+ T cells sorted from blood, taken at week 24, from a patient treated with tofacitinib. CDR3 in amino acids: CASDRGPTGELFF. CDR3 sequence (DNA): TGTGCCAGTGACAGGGGGCCCACCGGGGAGCTGTTTTTT.